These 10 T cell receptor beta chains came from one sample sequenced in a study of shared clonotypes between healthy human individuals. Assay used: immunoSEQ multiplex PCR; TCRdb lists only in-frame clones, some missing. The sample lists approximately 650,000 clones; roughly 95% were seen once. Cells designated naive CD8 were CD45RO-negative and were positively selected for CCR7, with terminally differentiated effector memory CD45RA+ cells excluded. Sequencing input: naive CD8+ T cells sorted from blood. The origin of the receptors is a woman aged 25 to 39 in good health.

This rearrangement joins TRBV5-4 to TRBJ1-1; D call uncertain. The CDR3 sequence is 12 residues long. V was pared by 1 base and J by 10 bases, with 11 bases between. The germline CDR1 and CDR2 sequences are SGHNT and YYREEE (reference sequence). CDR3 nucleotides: TGTGCCAGCAGCTTGTCTCATCTGGTAGCTTTCTTT. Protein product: CASSLSHLVAFF. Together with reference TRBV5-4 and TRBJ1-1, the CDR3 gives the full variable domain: ETGVTQSPTHLIKTRGQQVTLRCSSQSGHNTVSWYQQALGQGPQFIFQYYREEENGRGNFPPRFSGLQFPNYSSELNVNALELDDSALYLCASSLSHLVAFFGQGTRLTVV.

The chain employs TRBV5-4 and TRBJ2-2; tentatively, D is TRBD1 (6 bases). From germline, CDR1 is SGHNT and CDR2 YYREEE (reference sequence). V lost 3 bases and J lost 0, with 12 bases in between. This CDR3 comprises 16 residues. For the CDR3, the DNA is TGTGCCAGCAGCTCCCCGGGACATCCGAACACCGGGGAGCTGTTTTTT. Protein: CASSSPGHPNTGELFF.

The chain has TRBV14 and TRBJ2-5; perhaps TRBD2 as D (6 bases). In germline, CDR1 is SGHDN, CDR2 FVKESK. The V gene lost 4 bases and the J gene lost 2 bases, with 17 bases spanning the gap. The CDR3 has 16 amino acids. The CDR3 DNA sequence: TGTGCCAGCAGCCCAAGCCTGGCTAGCGCGCAAGAGACCCAGTACTTC. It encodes CASSPSLASAQETQYF.

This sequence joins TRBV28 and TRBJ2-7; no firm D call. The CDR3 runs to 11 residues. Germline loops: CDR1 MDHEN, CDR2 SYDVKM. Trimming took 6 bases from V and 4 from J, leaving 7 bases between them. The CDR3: CASRTEYEQYF. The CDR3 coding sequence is TGTGCCAGCAGGACGGAATACGAGCAGTACTTC.

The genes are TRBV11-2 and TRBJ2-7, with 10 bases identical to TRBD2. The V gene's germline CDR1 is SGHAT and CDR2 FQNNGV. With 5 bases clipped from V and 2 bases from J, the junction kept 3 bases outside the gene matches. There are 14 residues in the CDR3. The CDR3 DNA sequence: TGTGCCAGCAGCGGACTAGCGGAAACCTACGAGCAGTACTTC. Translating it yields CASSGLAETYEQYF.

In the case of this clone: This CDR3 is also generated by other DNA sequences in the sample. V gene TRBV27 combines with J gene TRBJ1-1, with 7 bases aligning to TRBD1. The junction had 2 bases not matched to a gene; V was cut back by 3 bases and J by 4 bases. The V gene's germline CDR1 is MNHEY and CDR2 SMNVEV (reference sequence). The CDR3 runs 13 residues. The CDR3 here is CASSLYRGTEAFF. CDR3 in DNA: TGTGCCAGCAGTTTGTACAGGGGCACTGAAGCTTTCTTT.

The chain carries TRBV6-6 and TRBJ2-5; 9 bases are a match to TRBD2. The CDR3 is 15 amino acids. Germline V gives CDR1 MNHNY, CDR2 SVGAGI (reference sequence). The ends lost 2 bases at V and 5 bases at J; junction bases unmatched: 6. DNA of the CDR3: TGTGCCAGCAGTTACATGGGCGGGGGGGCGGAGACCCAGTACTTC. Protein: CASSYMGGGAETQYF.

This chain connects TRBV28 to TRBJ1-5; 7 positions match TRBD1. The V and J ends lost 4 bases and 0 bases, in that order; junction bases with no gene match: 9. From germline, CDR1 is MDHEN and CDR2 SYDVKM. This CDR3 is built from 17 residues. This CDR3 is CASSSPGQHYSNQPQHF. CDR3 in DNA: TGTGCCAGCAGTTCCCCGGGACAGCATTATAGCAATCAGCCCCAGCATTTT.

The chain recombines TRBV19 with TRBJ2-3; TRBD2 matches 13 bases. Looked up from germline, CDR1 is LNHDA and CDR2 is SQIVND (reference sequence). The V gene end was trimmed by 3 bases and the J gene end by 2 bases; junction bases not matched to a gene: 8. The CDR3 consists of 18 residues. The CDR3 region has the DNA TGTGCCAGTAGTATGACTTGGGGACTAGCGGGACTCACAGATACGCAGTATTTT. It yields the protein CASSMTWGLAGLTDTQYF.

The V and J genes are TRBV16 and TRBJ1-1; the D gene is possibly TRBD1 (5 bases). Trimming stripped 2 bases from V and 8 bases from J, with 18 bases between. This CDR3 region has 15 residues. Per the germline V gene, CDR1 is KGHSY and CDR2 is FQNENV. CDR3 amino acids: CASSQGGAGPKEAFF. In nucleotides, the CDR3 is TGTGCCAGCAGCCAAGGCGGAGCGGGGCCCAAAGAAGCTTTCTTT.